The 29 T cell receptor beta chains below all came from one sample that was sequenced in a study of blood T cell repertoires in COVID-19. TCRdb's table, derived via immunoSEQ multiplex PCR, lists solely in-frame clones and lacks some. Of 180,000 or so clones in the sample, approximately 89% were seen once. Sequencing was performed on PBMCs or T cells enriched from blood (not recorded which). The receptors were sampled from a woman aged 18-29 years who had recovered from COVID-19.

Here the CDR3 DNA reads TGTGCCAGCAGCCAAGATTTGGGGACTTCGAACTACAATGAGCAGTTCTTC. Translating it yields CASSQDLGTSNYNEQFF. The rearrangement uses TRBV3-1 (or the pseudogene TRBV3-2) and TRBJ2-1, with TRBD2 as a possible D gene (6 bases). CDR3 size: 17 residues. Per germline, CDR1 LGHDT and CDR2 YNNKEL (reference sequence). V was clipped by 0 bases and J by 3 bases, with 15 bases between them.

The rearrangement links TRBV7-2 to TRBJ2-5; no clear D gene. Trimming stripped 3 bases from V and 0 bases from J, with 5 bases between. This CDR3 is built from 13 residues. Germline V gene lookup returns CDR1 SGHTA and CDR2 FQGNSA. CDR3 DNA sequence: TGTGCCAGCAGCTTGGGCCACCAAGAGACCCAGTACTTC. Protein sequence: CASSLGHQETQYF.

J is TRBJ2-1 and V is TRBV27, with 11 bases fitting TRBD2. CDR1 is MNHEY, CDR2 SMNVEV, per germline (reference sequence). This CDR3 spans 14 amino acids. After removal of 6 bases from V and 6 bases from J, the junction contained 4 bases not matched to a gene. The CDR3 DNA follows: TGTGCCAGCAGCCTTGGGACTAGCGGCAATGAGCAGTTCTTC. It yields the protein CASSLGTSGNEQFF.

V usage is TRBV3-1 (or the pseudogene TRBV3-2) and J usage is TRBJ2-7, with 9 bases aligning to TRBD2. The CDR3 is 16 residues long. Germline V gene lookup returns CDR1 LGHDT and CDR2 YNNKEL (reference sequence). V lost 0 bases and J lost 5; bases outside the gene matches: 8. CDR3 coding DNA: TGTGCCAGCAGCCAAGATTTCCAGCGGGAGGAACACGAGCAGTACTTC. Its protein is CASSQDFQREEHEQYF.

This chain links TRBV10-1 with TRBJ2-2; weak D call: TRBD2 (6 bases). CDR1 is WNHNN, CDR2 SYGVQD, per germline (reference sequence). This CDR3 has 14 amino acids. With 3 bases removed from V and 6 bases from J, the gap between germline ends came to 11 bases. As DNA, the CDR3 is TGCGCCAGCAGTGATGCGGGGTTGTCCGGGGAGCTGTTTTTT. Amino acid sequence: CASSDAGLSGELFF.

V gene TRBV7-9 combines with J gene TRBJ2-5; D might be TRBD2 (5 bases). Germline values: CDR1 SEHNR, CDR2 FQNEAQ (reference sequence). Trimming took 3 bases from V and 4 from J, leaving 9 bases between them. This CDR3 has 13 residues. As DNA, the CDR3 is TGTGCCAGCAGCTTCAGACGGGGAGAGACCCAGTACTTC. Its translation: CASSFRRGETQYF.

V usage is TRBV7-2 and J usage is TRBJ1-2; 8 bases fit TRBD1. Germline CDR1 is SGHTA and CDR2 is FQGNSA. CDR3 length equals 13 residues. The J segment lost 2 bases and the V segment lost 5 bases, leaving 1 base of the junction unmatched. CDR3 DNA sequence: TGTGCCAGCAGCCGGGACAGGAACTATGGCTACACCTTC. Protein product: CASSRDRNYGYTF. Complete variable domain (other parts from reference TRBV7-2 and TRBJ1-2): GAGVSQSPSNKVTEKGKDVELRCDPISGHTALYWYRQSLGQGLEFLIYFQGNSAPDKSGLPSDRFSAERTGGSVSTLTIQRTQQEDSAVYLCASSRDRNYGYTFGSGTRLTVV.

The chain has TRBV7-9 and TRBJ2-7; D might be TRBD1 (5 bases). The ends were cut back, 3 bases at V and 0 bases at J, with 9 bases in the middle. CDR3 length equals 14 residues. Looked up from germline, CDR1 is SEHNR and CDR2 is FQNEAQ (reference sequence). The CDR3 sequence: CASSFRESSYEQYF. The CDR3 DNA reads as TGTGCCAGCAGCTTCAGGGAAAGCTCCTACGAGCAGTACTTC.

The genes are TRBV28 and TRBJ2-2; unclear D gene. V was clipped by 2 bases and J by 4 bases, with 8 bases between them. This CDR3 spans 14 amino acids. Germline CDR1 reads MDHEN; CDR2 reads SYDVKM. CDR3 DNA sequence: TGTGCCAGCAGTTTAGAGTGGTCCACCGGGGAGCTGTTTTTT. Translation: CASSLEWSTGELFF.

The CDR3 spells CASSFRTSGTWDEQFF. CDR3 DNA sequence: TGTGCCAGCAGCTTCAGGACTAGCGGGACTTGGGATGAGCAGTTCTTC. The rearrangement links TRBV7-3 to TRBJ2-1, with TRBD2 identical over 12 bases. CDR3 size: 16 residues. Germline V lookup: CDR1 SGHTA, CDR2 FQGTGA. The V and J ends lost 3 bases and 8 bases, in that order; junction bases with no gene match: 8.

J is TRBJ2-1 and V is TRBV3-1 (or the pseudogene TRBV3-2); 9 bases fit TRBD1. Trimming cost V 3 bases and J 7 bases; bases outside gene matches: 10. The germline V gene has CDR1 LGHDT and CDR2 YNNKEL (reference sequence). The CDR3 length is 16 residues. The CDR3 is CASSHRTGAKGNEQFF. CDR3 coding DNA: TGTGCCAGCAGCCATAGGACAGGGGCTAAGGGGAATGAGCAGTTCTTC.

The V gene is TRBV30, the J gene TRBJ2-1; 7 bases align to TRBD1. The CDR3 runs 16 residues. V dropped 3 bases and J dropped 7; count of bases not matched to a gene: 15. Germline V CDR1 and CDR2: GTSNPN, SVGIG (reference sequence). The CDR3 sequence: CAWRGTEGAVRNEQFF. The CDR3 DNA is TGTGCCTGGAGGGGAACCGAGGGGGCAGTTAGGAATGAGCAGTTCTTC.

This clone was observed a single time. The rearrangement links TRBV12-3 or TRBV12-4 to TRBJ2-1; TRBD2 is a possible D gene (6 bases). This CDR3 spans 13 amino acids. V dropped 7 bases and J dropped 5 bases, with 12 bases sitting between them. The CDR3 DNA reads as TGTGCCAGCACGCCTCTAGCGAACAATGAGCAGTTCTTC. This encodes CASTPLANNEQFF.

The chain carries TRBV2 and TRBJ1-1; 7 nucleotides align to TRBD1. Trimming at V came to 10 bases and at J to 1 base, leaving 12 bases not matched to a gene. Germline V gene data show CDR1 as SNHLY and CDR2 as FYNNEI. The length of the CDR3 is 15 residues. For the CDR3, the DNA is TGTGCCACCCACAGCAGGAGGACAGGGAACACTGAAGCTTTCTTT. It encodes CATHSRRTGNTEAFF.

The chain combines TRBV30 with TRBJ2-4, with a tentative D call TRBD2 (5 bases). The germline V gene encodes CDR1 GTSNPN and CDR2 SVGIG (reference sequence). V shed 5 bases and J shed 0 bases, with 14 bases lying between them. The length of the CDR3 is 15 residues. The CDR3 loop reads CAWRSDSLAKNIQYF. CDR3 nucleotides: TGTGCCTGGCGATCGGACTCATTAGCCAAAAACATTCAGTACTTC. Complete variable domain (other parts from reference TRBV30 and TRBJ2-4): SQTIHQWPATLVQPVGSPLSLECTVEGTSNPNLYWYRQAAGRGLQLLFYSVGIGQISSEVPQNLSASRPQDRQFILSSKKLLLSDSGFYLCAWRSDSLAKNIQYFGAGTRLSVL.

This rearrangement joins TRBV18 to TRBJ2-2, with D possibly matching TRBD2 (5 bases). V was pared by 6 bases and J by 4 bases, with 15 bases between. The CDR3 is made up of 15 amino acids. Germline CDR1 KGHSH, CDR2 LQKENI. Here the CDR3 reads CASSLNRGPTGELFF. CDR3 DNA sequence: TGTGCCAGCTCCCTGAATCGGGGTCCCACCGGGGAGCTGTTTTTT.

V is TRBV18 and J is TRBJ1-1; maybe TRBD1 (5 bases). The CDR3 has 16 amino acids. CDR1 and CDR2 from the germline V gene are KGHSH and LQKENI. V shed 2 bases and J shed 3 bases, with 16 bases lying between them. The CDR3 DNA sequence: TGTGCCAGCTCACCAGGGTGGGGGGAGCTGGACACTGAAGCTTTCTTT. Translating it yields CASSPGWGELDTEAFF.

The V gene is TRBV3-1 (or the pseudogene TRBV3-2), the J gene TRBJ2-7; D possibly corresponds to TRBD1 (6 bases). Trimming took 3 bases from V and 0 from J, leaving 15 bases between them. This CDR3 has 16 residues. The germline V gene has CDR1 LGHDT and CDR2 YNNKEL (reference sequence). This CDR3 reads CASSHPRGSGSYEQYF. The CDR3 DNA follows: TGTGCCAGCAGCCACCCGAGGGGGAGTGGCTCCTACGAGCAGTACTTC.

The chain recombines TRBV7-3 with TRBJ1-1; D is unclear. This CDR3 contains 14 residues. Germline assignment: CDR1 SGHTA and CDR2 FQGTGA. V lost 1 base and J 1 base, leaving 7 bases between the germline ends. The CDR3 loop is CASSLSGPNTEAFF. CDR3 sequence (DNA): TGTGCCAGCAGCTTAAGCGGCCCGAACACTGAAGCTTTCTTT.

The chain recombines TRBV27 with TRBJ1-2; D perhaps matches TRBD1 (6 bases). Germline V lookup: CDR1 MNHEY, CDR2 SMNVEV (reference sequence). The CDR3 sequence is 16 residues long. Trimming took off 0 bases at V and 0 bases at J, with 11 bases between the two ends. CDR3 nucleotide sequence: TGTGCCAGCAGTTTATCGAGGGGGGGCCCTAACTATGGCTACACCTTC. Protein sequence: CASSLSRGGPNYGYTF.

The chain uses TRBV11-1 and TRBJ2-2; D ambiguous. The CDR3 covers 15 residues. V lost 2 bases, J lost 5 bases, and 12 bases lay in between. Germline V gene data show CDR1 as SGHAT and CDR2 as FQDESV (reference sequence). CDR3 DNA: TGTGCCAGCAGCTTACCCGCACGAGATACCGGGGAGCTGTTTTTT. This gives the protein CASSLPARDTGELFF.

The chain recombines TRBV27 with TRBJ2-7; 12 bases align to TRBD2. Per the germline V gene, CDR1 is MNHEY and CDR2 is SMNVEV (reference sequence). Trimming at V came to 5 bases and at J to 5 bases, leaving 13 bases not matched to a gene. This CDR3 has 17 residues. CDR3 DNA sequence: TGTGCCAGCAGTACTTTGTCGACTAGCGGGAGAAAGAACGAGCAGTACTTC. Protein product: CASSTLSTSGRKNEQYF.

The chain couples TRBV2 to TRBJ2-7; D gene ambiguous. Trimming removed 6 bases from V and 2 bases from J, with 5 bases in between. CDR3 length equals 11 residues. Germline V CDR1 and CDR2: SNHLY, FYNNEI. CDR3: CASRAAYEQYF. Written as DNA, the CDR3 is TGTGCCAGCAGGGCCGCCTACGAGCAGTACTTC.

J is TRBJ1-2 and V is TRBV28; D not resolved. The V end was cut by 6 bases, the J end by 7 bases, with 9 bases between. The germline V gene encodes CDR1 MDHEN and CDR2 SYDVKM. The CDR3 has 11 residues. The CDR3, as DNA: TGTGCCAGCAGGAGTACTCGTGGCTACACCTTC. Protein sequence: CASRSTRGYTF.

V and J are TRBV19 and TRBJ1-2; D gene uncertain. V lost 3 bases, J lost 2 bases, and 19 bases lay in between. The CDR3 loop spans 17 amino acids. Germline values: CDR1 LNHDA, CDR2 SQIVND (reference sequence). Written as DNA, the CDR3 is TGTGCCAGTAGTATTTGGGCCAGGAACCAAGGAAACTATGGCTACACCTTC. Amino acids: CASSIWARNQGNYGYTF.

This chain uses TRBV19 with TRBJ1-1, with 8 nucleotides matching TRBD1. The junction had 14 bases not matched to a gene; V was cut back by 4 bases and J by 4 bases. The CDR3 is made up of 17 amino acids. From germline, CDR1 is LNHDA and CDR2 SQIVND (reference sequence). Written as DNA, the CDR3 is TGTGCCAGTAGTAACATCCCAAACCCAGGGGGCTTCACTGAAGCTTTCTTT. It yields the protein CASSNIPNPGGFTEAFF. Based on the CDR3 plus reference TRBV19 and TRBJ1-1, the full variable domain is DGGITQSPKYLFRKEGQNVTLSCEQNLNHDAMYWYRQDPGQGLRLIYYSQIVNDFQKGDIAEGYSVSREKKESFPLTVTSAQKNPTAFYLCASSNIPNPGGFTEAFFGQGTRLTVV.

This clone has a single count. CDR3: CAARLAGGSLETQYF. DNA for the CDR3: TGTGCCGCCAGACTAGCGGGAGGGTCCTTAGAGACCCAGTACTTC. The chain couples TRBV6-5 to TRBJ2-5; 14 bases agree with TRBD2. From germline, CDR1 is MNHEY and CDR2 SVGAGI. The CDR3 runs to 15 residues. V lost 11 bases, J lost 4 bases, and 9 bases stayed unmatched.

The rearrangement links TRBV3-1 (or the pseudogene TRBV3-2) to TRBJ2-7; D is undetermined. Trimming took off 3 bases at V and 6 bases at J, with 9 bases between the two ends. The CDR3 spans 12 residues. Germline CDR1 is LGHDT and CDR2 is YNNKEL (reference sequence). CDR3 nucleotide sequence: TGTGCCAGCAGCCATATCAGTGGCGAGCAGTACTTC. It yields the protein CASSHISGEQYF.

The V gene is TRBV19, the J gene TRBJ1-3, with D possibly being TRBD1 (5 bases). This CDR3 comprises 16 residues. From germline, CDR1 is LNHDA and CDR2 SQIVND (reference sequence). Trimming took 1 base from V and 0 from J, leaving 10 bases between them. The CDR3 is CASSIGPGSSGNTIYF. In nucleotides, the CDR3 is TGTGCCAGTAGTATAGGCCCAGGGTCCTCTGGAAACACCATATATTTT. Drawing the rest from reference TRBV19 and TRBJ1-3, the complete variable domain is DGGITQSPKYLFRKEGQNVTLSCEQNLNHDAMYWYRQDPGQGLRLIYYSQIVNDFQKGDIAEGYSVSREKKESFPLTVTSAQKNPTAFYLCASSIGPGSSGNTIYFGEGSWLTVV.